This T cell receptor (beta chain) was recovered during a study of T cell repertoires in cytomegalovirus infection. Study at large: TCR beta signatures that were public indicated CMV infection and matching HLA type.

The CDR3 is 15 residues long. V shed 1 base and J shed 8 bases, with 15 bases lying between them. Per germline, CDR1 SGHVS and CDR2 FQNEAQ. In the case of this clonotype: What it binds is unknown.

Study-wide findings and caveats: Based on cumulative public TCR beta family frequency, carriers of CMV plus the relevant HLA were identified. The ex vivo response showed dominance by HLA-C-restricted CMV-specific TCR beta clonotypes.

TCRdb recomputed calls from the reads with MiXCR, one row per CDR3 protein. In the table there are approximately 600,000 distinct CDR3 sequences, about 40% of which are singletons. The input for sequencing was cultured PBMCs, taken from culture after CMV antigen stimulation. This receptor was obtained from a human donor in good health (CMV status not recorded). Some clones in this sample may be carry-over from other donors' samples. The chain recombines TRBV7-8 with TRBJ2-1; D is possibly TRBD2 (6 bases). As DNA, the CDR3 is TGTGCCAGCAGCTTAGGCGGAGGGCTCGGTGATGAGCAGTTCTTC. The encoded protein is CASSLGGGLGDEQFF.